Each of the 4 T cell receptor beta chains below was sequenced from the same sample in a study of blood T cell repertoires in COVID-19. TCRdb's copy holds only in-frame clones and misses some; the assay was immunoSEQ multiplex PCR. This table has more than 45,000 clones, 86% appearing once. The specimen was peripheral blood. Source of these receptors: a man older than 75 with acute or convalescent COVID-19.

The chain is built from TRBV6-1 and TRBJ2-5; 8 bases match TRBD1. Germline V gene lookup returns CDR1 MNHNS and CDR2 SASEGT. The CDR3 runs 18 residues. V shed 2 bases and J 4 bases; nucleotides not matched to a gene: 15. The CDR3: CASSEMKFGRDRGETQYF. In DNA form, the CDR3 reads TGTGCCAGCAGTGAAATGAAATTTGGGAGAGACAGGGGAGAGACCCAGTACTTC.

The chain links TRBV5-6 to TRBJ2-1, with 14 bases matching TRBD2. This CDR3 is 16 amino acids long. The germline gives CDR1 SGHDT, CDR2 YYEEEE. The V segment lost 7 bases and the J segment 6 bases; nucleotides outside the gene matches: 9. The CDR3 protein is CASGLMGTSGGNEQFF. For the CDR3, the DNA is TGTGCCAGCGGCCTAATGGGGACTAGCGGGGGCAATGAGCAGTTCTTC.

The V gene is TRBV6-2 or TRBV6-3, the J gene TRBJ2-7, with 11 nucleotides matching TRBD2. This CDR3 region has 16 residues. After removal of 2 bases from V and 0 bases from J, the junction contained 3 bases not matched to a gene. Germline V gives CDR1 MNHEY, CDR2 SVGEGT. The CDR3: CASSYPTSGVSYEQYF. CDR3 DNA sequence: TGTGCCAGCAGTTACCCGACTAGCGGGGTCTCCTACGAGCAGTACTTC.

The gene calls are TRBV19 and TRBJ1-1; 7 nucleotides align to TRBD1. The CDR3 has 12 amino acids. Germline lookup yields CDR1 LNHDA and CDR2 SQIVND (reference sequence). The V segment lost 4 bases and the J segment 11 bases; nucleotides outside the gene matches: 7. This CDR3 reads CASSTKTGVAFF. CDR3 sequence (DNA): TGTGCCAGTAGTACCAAAACAGGGGTGGCTTTCTTT.